What follows are 18 T cell receptor beta chains derived from one specimen sequenced in a study of blood T cell repertoires in COVID-19. Sequencing used immunoSEQ multiplex PCR; TCRdb keeps in-frame clones, though not all of them. Of about 370,000 clones in the sample, approximately 90% were seen once. Sequenced input: PBMCs or T cells enriched from blood (not recorded which). The origin of the receptors is a woman in her forties who had been exposed to COVID-19.

The genes are TRBV3-1 (or the pseudogene TRBV3-2) and TRBJ1-5, with D possibly being TRBD1 (5 bases). CDR3 length: 20 amino acids. Germline V CDR1 and CDR2: LGHDT, YNNKEL (reference sequence). Trimming removed 0 bases at V and 3 bases at J, with 24 bases between. CDR3 DNA: TGTGCCAGCAGCCAAGAGTTGGGGGAGGAGGTTTATGAGTCCAATCAGCCCCAGCATTTT. Residues: CASSQELGEEVYESNQPQHF.

V and J are TRBV7-2 and TRBJ2-2, with 7 bases fitting TRBD2. Germline V CDR1 and CDR2: SGHTA, FQGNSA. This CDR3 contains 15 residues. V shed 7 bases and J 5 bases; nucleotides not matched to a gene: 10. The CDR3 DNA reads as TGTGCCAGCACCCGCCGTCGGGGAGGGACCGGGGAGCTGTTTTTT. Protein: CASTRRRGGTGELFF.

The chain recombines TRBV6-5 with TRBJ1-2; D possibly corresponds to TRBD1 (5 bases). V lost 6 bases to trimming and J lost 3 bases, with 14 bases between them. The CDR3 spans 14 residues. Germline lookup yields CDR1 MNHEY and CDR2 SVGAGI. Here the CDR3 DNA reads TGTGCCAGCAGAAACCCAGGGAGGGACTATGGCTACACCTTC. This encodes CASRNPGRDYGYTF.

This clone has just one count. The rearrangement links TRBV6-5 to TRBJ1-2; 9 nucleotides agree with TRBD1. Germline V gene lookup returns CDR1 MNHEY and CDR2 SVGAGI. The CDR3 sequence is 13 residues long. V lost 7 bases and J lost 6; bases outside the gene matches: 6. CDR3 in amino acids: CASNSGQGNGYTF. In nucleotides, the CDR3 is TGTGCCAGCAACTCGGGACAGGGAAATGGCTACACCTTC.

The chain couples TRBV19 to TRBJ1-2; no clear D. Germline CDR1 and CDR2: LNHDA and SQIVND (reference sequence). The CDR3 contains 15 residues. Trimming cost V 0 bases and J 4 bases, with 12 bases left between them. CDR3 sequence: CASSIDPGTGYGYTF. CDR3 sequence (DNA): TGTGCCAGTAGTATAGACCCGGGTACCGGCTATGGCTACACCTTC.

The chain recombines TRBV19 with TRBJ2-7; a weak D match, TRBD1 (6 bases). This CDR3 has 15 residues. The V gene's germline CDR1 is LNHDA and CDR2 SQIVND (reference sequence). The ends were cut back, 4 bases at V and 7 bases at J, with 20 bases in the middle. Here the CDR3 DNA reads TGTGCCAGTAGTACTCCACGGGGCAGGGGTCGGGAGCAGTACTTC. Protein sequence: CASSTPRGRGREQYF.

This clone came up a few times. The genes are TRBV10-2 and TRBJ2-5, with 12 bases fitting TRBD2. CDR1 and CDR2 (germline): WSHSY, SAAADI. The ends lost 6 bases at V and 4 bases at J; junction bases unmatched: 12. CDR3 length: 17 residues. Here the CDR3 reads CASRVGLAGRDRETQYF. The CDR3 region has the DNA TGCGCCAGCAGAGTGGGACTAGCGGGTAGGGACCGAGAGACCCAGTACTTC.

This chain connects TRBV10-3 to TRBJ1-1, with D perhaps matching TRBD1 (5 bases). Per the germline V gene, CDR1 is ENHRY and CDR2 is SYGVKD. V was shortened by 0 bases and J by 1 base, with 9 bases between the two germline ends. The CDR3 runs 15 residues. This chain's CDR3 is CAISESTGTNTEAFF. Here the CDR3 DNA reads TGTGCCATCAGTGAGTCAACAGGCACGAACACTGAAGCTTTCTTT.

The V call is TRBV29-1, the J call TRBJ1-1; tentatively, D is TRBD1 (5 bases). Germline V gene data show CDR1 as SQVTM and CDR2 as ANQGSEA. The length of the CDR3 is 11 residues. The germline V and J ends were trimmed by 6 bases and 6 bases, with 11 bases remaining between them. The CDR3 region is CSVRRDSEAFF. CDR3 nucleotide sequence: TGCAGCGTGCGCAGGGACTCTGAAGCTTTCTTT.

This sequence joins TRBV7-6 and TRBJ1-2; a weak D match, TRBD1 (5 bases). The CDR3 contains 17 residues. The ends were cut back, 3 bases at V and 5 bases at J, with 22 bases in the middle. CDR1 is SGHVS, CDR2 FNYEAQ, per germline. CDR3 loop: CASSFRRDSQRQYGYTF. The CDR3 nucleotides read TGTGCCAGCAGCTTTCGACGGGACTCCCAAAGGCAGTATGGCTACACCTTC. Supplemented by reference TRBV7-6 and TRBJ1-2, the full variable domain reads GAGVSQSPRYKVTKRGQDVALRCDPISGHVSLYWYRQALGQGPEFLTYFNYEAQQDKSGLPNDRFSAERPEGSISTLTIQRTEQRDSAMYRCASSFRRDSQRQYGYTFGSGTRLTVV.

The J gene is TRBJ1-1, the V gene TRBV5-6; perhaps TRBD1 as D (6 bases). The CDR3 is made up of 15 amino acids. Trimming cost V 4 bases and J 3 bases, with 16 bases left between them. Germline lookup yields CDR1 SGHDT and CDR2 YYEEEE. The DNA of the CDR3 is TGTGCCAGCAGCCCCGACCAGGGGTCGTACACTGAAGCTTTCTTT. Protein product: CASSPDQGSYTEAFF.

This clone was recorded once. J is TRBJ1-6 and V is TRBV5-5; D possibly corresponds to TRBD1 (5 bases). The ends were cut back, 1 base at V and 1 base at J, with 6 bases in the middle. Germline-derived CDR1 and CDR2 are SGHKS and YYEKEE (reference sequence). The CDR3 has 15 residues. This CDR3 is CASSLQGSYNSPLHF. DNA of the CDR3: TGTGCCAGCAGCTTGCAGGGTTCCTATAATTCACCCCTCCACTTT.

The rearrangement links TRBV6-5 to TRBJ1-6; D is unclear. Trimming removed 9 bases at V and 2 bases at J, with 14 bases between. Germline loops: CDR1 MNHEY, CDR2 SVGAGI. The CDR3 runs 15 residues. CDR3 coding DNA: TGTGCCAGTCGGGAAACCGGCACCTATAATTCACCCCTCCACTTT. Translated: CASRETGTYNSPLHF.

The chain links TRBV5-1 to TRBJ2-4; TRBD1 matches at 7 bases. Germline CDR1 is SGHRS and CDR2 is YFSETQ. V lost 4 bases, J lost 0 bases, and 10 bases stayed unmatched. CDR3 size: 17 residues. The CDR3 spells CASSTGTGAIAKNIQYF. The CDR3 bases are TGCGCCAGCAGCACAGGAACAGGGGCTATAGCCAAAAACATTCAGTACTTC.

This rearrangement joins TRBV7-9 to TRBJ1-3; 8 bases are shared with TRBD1. The CDR3 is made up of 14 amino acids. The J segment lost 2 bases and the V segment lost 4 bases, leaving 1 base of the junction unmatched. Looked up from germline, CDR1 is SEHNR and CDR2 is FQNEAQ (reference sequence). The CDR3 sequence is CASSSQGAGNTIYF. Here the CDR3 DNA reads TGTGCCAGCAGCTCACAGGGGGCTGGAAACACCATATATTTT.

This chain connects TRBV3-1 (or the pseudogene TRBV3-2) to TRBJ1-2; D uncertain. Germline CDR1 LGHDT, CDR2 YNNKEL (reference sequence). Trimming stripped 4 bases from V and 0 bases from J, with 12 bases between. This CDR3 spans 15 amino acids. CDR3 protein: CASSLGRSPNYGYTF. Written as DNA, the CDR3 is TGTGCCAGCAGCCTGGGCCGGTCCCCTAACTATGGCTACACCTTC.

The chain joins TRBV9 to TRBJ2-2; weak D call: TRBD2 (6 bases). Deletions cut 4 bases from V and 4 bases from J, with 23 bases between. This CDR3 has 18 residues. Germline values: CDR1 SGDLS, CDR2 YYNGEE. The CDR3 sequence: CASSHEWGGGAITGELFF. The CDR3 nucleotides read TGTGCCAGCAGCCACGAGTGGGGTGGCGGGGCCATCACCGGGGAGCTGTTTTTT.

The chain recombines TRBV4-1 with TRBJ2-1; 8 nucleotides agree with TRBD2. This CDR3 has 13 residues. Trimming at V came to 1 base and at J to 16 bases, leaving 9 bases not matched to a gene. Germline loops: CDR1 MGHRA, CDR2 YSYEKL. The CDR3 loop reads CASSQAIPGGRFF. In DNA form, the CDR3 reads TGCGCCAGCAGCCAAGCCATTCCGGGAGGGCGATTCTTC.